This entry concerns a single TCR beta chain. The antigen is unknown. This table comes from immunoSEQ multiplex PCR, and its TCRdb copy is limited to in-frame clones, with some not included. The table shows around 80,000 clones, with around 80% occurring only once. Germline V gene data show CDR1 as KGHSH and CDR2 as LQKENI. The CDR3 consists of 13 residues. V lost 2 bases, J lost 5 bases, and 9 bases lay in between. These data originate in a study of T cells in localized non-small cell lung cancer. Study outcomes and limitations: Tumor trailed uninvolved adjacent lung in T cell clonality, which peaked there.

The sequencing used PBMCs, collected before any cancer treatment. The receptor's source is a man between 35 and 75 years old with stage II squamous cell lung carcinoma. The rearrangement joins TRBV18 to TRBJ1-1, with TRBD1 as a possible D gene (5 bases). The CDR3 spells CASSPSWGTEAFF. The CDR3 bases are TGTGCCAGCTCACCATCCTGGGGGACTGAAGCTTTCTTT.